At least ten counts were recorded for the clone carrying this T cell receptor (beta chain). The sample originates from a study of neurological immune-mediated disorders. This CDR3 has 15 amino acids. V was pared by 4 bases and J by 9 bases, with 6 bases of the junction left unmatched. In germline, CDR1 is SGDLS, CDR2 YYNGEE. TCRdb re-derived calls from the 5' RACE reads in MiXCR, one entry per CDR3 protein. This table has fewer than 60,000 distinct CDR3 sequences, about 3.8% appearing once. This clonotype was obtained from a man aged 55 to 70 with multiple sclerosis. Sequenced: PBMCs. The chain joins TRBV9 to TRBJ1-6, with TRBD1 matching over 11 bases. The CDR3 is CASSLTGQGASPLHF. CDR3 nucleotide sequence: TGTGCCAGCAGCCTTACCGGACAGGGGGCTTCACCCCTCCACTTT.